This T cell receptor (beta chain) was observed in a study of blood T cell repertoires in COVID-19. Across the whole study: Spain, Italy and the United States supplied samples that represented acute and convalescent COVID-19. Sample material is recorded as cDNA or gDNA derived from T cells, B-cell-depleted T cells, or PBMCs.

Sequencing used immunoSEQ multiplex PCR; TCRdb keeps in-frame clones, though not all of them. The profile shows tens of thousands of clones, 78% of them singletons. This clone is judged medium-sized (0.01 to 0.1%). The clonotype originates from a man aged 80 or over with acute or convalescent COVID-19. The material sequenced was peripheral blood.

The CDR3 coding sequence is TGCGCCAGCAGCTTGTTTTTCGCAGGGTTGAACACTGAAGCTTTCTTT. Translated, it gives CASSLFFAGLNTEAFF. The V gene is TRBV5-1, the J gene TRBJ1-1; possibly TRBD1 for D (5 bases). Germline CDR1 is SGHRS and CDR2 is YFSETQ. This CDR3 has 16 amino acids. Trimming removed 1 base from V and 0 bases from J, with 13 bases in between.